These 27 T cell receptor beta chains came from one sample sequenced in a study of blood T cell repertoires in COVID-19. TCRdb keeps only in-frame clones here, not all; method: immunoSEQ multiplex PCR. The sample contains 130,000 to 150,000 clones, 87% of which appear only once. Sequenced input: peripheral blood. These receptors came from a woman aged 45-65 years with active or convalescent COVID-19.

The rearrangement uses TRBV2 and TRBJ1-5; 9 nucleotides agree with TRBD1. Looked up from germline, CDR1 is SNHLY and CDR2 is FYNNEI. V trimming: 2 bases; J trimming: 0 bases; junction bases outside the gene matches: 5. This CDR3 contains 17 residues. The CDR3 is CASSENTGGYSNQPQHF. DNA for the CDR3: TGTGCCAGCAGTGAAAACACAGGGGGCTATAGCAATCAGCCCCAGCATTTT.

The CDR3 region has the DNA TGTGCCTGGAGGTCCCCAGGGAATAGCAATCAGCCCCAGCATTTT. This encodes CAWRSPGNSNQPQHF. V is TRBV30 and J is TRBJ1-5; weak D call: TRBD1 (5 bases). This CDR3 has 15 amino acids. V lost 3 bases, J lost 0 bases, and 12 bases lay in between. Germline-derived CDR1 and CDR2 are GTSNPN and SVGIG (reference sequence).

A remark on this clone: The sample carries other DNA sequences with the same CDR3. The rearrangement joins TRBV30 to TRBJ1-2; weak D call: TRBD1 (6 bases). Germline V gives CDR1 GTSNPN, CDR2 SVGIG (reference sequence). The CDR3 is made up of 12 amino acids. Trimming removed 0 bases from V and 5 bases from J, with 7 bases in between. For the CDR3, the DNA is TGTGCCTGGAGTGTACAGGGTTATGGCTACACCTTC. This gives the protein CAWSVQGYGYTF.

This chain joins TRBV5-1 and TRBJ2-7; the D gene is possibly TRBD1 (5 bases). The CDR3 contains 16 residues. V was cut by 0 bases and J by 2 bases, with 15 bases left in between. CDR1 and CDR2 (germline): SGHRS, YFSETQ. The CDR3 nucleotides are TGCGCCAGCAGCTTGGCCCAGGACATAATCCCCTACGAGCAGTACTTC. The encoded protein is CASSLAQDIIPYEQYF.

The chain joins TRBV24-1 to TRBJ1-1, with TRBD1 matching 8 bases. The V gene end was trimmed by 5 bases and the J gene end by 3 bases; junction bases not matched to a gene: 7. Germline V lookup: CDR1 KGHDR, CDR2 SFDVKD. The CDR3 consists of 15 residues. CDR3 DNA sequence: TGTGCCACCAGTGTTACACAGGGGGGGGACACTGAAGCTTTCTTT. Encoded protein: CATSVTQGGDTEAFF.

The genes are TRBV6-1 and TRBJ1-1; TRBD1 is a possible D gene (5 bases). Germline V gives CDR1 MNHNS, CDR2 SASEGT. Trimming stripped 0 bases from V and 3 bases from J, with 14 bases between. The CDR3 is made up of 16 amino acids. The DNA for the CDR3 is TGTGCCAGCAGTGAAGCGCCAGGGACTTTGGACACTGAAGCTTTCTTT. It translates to CASSEAPGTLDTEAFF.

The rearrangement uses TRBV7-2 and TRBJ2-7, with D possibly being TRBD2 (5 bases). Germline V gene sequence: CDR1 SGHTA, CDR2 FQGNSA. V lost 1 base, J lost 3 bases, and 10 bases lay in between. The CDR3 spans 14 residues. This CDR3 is CASSLGVGIYEQYF. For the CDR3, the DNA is TGTGCCAGCAGCTTAGGGGTCGGGATCTACGAGCAGTACTTC.

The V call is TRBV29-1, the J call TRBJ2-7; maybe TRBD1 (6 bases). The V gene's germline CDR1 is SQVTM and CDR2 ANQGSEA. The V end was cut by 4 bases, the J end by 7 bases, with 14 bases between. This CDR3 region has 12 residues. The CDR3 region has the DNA TGCAGCGTTGGCCGACAGGCCAGGGAGCAGTACTTC. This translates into CSVGRQAREQYF.

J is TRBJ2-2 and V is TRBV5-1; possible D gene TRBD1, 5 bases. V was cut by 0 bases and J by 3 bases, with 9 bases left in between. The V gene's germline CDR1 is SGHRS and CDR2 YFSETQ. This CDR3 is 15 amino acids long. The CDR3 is CASSLDIRDTGELFF. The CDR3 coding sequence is TGCGCCAGCAGCTTGGACATCAGGGACACCGGGGAGCTGTTTTTT.

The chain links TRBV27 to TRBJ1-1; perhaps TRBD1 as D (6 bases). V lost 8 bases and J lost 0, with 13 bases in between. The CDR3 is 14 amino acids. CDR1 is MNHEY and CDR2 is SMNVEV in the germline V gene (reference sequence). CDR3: CASSEGGLNTEAFF. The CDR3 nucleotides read TGTGCCAGCTCTGAGGGGGGGTTGAACACTGAAGCTTTCTTT.

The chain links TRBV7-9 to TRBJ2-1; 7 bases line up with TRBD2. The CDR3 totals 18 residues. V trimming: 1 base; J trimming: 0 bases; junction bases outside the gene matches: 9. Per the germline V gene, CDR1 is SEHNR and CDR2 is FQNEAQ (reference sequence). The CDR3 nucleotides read TGTGCCAGCAGCTTAGTATTCTCAGCGGGAAACTCCTACAATGAGCAGTTCTTC. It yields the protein CASSLVFSAGNSYNEQFF.

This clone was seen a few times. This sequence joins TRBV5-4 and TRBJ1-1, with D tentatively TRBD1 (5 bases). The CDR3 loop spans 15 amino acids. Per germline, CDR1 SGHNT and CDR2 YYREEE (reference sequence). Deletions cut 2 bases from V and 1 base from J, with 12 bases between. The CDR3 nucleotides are TGTGCCAGCAGCTTTTCCGGACAAGCGAACACTGAAGCTTTCTTT. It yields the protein CASSFSGQANTEAFF.

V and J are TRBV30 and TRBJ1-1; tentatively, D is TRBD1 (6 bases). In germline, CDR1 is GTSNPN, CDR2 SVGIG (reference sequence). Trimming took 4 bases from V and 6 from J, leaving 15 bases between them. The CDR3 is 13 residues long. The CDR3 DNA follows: TGTGCCTGGACGACAGTTTACAGGGCTGAAGCTTTCTTT. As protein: CAWTTVYRAEAFF.

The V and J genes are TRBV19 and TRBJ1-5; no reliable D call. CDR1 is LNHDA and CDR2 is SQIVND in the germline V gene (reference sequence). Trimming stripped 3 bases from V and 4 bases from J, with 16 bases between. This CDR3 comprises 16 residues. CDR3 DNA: TGTGCCAGTAGTATCTTCAGCGTCTCCCGAAATCAGCCCCAGCATTTT. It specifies CASSIFSVSRNQPQHF.

The CDR3 is CASSLTGGGSSYEQYF. CDR3 coding DNA: TGTGCCAGCAGCTTAACCGGCGGGGGGAGCTCCTACGAGCAGTACTTC. The rearrangement uses TRBV7-2 and TRBJ2-7, with 8 nucleotides matching TRBD2. CDR3 length equals 16 residues. CDR1 SGHTA and CDR2 FQGNSA come from the germline V gene. V lost 2 bases to trimming and J lost 0 bases; unmatched junction nucleotides: 6.

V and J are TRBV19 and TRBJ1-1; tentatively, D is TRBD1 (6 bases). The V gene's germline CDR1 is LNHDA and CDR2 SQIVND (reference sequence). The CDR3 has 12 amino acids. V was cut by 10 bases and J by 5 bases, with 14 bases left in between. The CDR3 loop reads CATNIGGTEAFF. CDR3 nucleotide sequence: TGTGCCACCAACATAGGGGGAACTGAAGCTTTCTTT.

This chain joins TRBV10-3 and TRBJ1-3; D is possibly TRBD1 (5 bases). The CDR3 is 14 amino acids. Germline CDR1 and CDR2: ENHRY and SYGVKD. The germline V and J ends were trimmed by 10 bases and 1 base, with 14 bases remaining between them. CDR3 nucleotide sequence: TGTGCCACCGCTCCAGGGTCGTCTGGAAACACCATATATTTT. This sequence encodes CATAPGSSGNTIYF.

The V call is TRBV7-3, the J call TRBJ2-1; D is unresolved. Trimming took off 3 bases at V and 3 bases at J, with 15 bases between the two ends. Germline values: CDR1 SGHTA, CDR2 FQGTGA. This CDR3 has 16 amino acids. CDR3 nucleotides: TGTGCCAGCAGCTTGAGCTCGGCGGCCAGCTACAATGAGCAGTTCTTC. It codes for CASSLSSAASYNEQFF.

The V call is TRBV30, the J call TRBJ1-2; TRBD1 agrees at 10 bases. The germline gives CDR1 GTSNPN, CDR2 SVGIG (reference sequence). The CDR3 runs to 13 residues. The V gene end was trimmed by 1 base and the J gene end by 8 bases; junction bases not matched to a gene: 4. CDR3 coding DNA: TGTGCCTGGAGTGCAGGGACAGGGGAGGGCTACACCTTC. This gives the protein CAWSAGTGEGYTF.

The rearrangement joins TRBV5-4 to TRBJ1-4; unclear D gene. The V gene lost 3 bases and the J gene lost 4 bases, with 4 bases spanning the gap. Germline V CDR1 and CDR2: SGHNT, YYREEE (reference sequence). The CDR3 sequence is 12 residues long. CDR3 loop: CASSSSNEKLFF. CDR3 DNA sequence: TGTGCCAGCAGCTCGAGTAATGAAAAACTGTTTTTT. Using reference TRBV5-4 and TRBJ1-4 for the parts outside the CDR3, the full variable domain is ETGVTQSPTHLIKTRGQQVTLRCSSQSGHNTVSWYQQALGQGPQFIFQYYREEENGRGNFPPRFSGLQFPNYSSELNVNALELDDSALYLCASSSSNEKLFFGSGTQLSVL.

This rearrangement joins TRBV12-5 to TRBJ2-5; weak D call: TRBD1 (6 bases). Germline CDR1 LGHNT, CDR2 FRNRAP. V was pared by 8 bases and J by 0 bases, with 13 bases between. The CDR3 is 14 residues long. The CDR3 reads CASSVGQNQETQYF. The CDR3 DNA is TGTGCTAGTTCGGTCGGACAGAACCAAGAGACCCAGTACTTC.

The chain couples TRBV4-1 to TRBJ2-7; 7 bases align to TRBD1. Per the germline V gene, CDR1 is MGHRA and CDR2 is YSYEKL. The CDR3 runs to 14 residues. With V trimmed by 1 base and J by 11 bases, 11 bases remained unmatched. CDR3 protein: CASSQGGSRQGEYF. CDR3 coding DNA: TGCGCCAGCAGCCAAGGAGGGAGTAGGCAGGGGGAGTACTTC.

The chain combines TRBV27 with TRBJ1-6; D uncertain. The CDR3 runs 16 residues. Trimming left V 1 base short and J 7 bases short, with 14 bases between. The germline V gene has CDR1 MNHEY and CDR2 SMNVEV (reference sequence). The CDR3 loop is CASSLLEGSRNSPLHF. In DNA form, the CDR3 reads TGTGCCAGCAGTTTATTGGAGGGTAGCCGAAATTCACCCCTCCACTTT.

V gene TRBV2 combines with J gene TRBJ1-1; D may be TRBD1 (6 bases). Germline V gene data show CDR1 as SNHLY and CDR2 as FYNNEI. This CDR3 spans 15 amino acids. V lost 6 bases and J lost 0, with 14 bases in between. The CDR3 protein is CASRGGSMMNTEAFF. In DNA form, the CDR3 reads TGTGCCAGCAGAGGGGGTTCGATGATGAACACTGAAGCTTTCTTT.

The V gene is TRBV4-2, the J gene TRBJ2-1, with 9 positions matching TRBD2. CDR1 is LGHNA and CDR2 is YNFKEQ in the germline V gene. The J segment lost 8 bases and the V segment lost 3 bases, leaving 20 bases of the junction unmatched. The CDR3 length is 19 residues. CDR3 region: CASSQGYSGRGLGLYEQFF. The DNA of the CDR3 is TGTGCCAGCAGCCAGGGATATAGCGGGAGAGGCTTGGGACTTTATGAGCAGTTCTTC.

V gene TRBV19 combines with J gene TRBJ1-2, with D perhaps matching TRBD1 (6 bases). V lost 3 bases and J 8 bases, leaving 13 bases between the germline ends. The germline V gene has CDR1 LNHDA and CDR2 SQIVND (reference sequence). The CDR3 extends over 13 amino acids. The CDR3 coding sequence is TGTGCCAGTAGTATGACACAGGGCTTAGGCTACACCTTC. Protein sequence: CASSMTQGLGYTF.

The CDR3 spells CASSSGQGGYGYTF. The CDR3 coding sequence is TGTGCCAGCAGTTCGGGACAGGGCGGCTATGGCTACACCTTC. This sequence joins TRBV28 and TRBJ1-2; 9 bases are shared with TRBD1. The junction had 4 bases not matched to a gene; V was cut back by 4 bases and J by 4 bases. The CDR3 length is 14 residues. Germline V CDR1 and CDR2: MDHEN, SYDVKM.